The entry below describes one T cell receptor beta chain. What it binds is unknown. These data belong to a study of molecular identifiers for immune sequencing clone quantification. Study-wide results and limits: Clones above 20 RNA copies contained over 97% of effector molecules but under 1% of naive ones.

TCRdb ran MiXCR on the PCR reads and lists one entry per CDR3 protein. Seen here are around 94,000 distinct CDR3 sequences, 30% to 35% observed once, and the top ten hold about 9.7%. The sample was naive CD8+ T cells from blood, with Jurkat cell RNA spiked in. Subset denoted: FACS-sorted CD8+CD4-CCR7+CD45RA+ naive T cells. The receptor was isolated from a human donor in good health. Some libraries in this study had Jurkat cell RNA spiked in.

In nucleotides, the CDR3 is TGTGCCAGCAGCAAAGTCACGGAAATAGCGGGAGATACGCAGTATTTT. It specifies CASSKVTEIAGDTQYF. The chain combines TRBV21-1 with TRBJ2-3; the table gives TRBD2 as D, unverified against the DNA. TRBV21-1 is a pseudogene locus. The CDR3 spans 16 residues.